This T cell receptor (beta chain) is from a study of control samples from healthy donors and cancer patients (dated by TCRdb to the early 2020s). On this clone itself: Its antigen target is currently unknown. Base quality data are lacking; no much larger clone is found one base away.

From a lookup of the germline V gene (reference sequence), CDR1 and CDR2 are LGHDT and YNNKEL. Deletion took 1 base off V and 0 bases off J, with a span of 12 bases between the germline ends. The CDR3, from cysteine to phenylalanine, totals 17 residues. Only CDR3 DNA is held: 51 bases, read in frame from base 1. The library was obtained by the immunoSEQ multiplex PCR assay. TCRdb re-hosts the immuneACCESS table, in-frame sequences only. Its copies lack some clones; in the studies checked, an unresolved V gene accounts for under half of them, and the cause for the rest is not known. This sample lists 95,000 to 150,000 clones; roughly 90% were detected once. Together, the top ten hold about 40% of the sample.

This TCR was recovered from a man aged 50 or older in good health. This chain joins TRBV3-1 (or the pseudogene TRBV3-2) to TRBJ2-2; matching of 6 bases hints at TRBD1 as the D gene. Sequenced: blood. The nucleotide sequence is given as TGTGCCAGCAGCCAAGCCCCCGGGACATCGAACACCGGGGAGCTGTTTTTT. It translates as CASSQAPGTSNTGELFF.